The present entry profiles one TCR beta chain with its context. The data originate from a study of blood T cell repertoires in COVID-19. Looking at the study overall: Acute-phase and convalescent COVID-19 samples originated in the United States, Italy and Spain. PBMCs, B-cell-depleted T cells, or T cells provided the cDNA or gDNA that made up the material.

The V gene's germline CDR1 is SGDLS and CDR2 YYNGEE. V was shortened by 0 bases and J by 5 bases, with 21 bases between the two germline ends. This CDR3 has 17 amino acids. As processed by the authors: How many nucleated cells were present was estimated from reference gene primer amplification. Profiling relied on immunoSEQ multiplex PCR, and the TCRdb table lists in-frame clones only, not all of them. The DNA was the basis for D and trimming; V, J and clone size are from that table. The sample shows about 140,000 clones, 87% of them seen only once. The TCR was taken from a human donor in a cohort sampled during active COVID-19. The chain is built from TRBV9 and TRBJ2-7; the D gene is possibly TRBD1 (6 bases). The source material was peripheral blood. Written as DNA, the CDR3 is TGTGCCAGCAGCGTAGATGGGTCCTCCTTACAGGGCCACGAGCAGTACTTC. Its protein product is CASSVDGSSLQGHEQYF.